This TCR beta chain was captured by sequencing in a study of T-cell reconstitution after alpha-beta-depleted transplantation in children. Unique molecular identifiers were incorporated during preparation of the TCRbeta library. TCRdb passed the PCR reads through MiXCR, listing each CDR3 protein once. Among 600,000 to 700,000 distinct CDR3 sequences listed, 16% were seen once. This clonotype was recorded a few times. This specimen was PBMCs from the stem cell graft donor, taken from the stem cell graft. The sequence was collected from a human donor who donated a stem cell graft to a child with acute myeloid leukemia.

In DNA form, the CDR3 reads TGCAGTGCTAGGGTAGCGGGGGTCACCGGGGAGCTGTTTTTT. This gives the protein CSARVAGVTGELFF. This chain connects TRBV20-1 to TRBJ2-2; the match to TRBD2 covers 9 bases. The V gene's germline CDR1 is DFQATT and CDR2 SNEGSKA (reference sequence). The CDR3 extends over 14 amino acids. V lost 3 bases to trimming and J lost 4 bases; unmatched junction nucleotides: 3.